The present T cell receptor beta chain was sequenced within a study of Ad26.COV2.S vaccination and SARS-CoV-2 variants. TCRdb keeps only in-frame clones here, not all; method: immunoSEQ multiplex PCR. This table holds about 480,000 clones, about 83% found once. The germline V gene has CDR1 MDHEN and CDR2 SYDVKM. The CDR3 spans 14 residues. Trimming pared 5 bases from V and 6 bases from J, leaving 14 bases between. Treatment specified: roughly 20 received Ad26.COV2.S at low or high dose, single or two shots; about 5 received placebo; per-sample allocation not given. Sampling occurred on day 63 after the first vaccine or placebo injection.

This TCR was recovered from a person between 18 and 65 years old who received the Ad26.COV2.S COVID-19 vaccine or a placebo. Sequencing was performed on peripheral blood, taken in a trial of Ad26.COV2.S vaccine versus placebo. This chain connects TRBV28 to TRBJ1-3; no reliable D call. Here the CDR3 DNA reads TGTGCCAGCAGTGACCAGAGGGAGGCAAACACCATATATTTT. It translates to CASSDQREANTIYF.